Each of the 31 T cell receptor beta chains below was sequenced from the same sample in a study of neurological immune-mediated disorders (dated by TCRdb to the late 2010s). Library generation was performed with 5' RACE. The reads were generated on an Illumina HiSeq 2500. TCRdb ran its own pipeline on the public reads, namely fastp trimming at Q25 and MiXCR clone calling, and kept in-frame beta chains. When rows share a CDR3 protein, they turn into one entry using the most common DNA and genes. The sample table holds roughly 34,000 distinct CDR3 sequences, of which approximately 4.3% were seen once. More than 20% of the sample belongs to the ten largest clones. The sequenced material came from PBMCs. The receptors shown here come from a man between 18 and 29 years old in good health.

This clonotype occurred many times. This sequence joins TRBV6-1 and TRBJ1-5; possibly TRBD1 for D (5 bases). The CDR3 has 15 residues. Trimming took off 10 bases at V and 2 bases at J, with 18 bases between the two ends. Germline V gene lookup returns CDR1 MNHNS and CDR2 SASEGT. The CDR3: CATRGYDMGNQPQHF. In DNA, the CDR3 is TGTGCCACCCGGGGGTATGACATGGGCAATCAGCCCCAGCATTTT.

This clonotype is deemed medium-sized (0.01 to 0.1%). The chain has TRBV6-5 and TRBJ2-1; TRBD2 matches 10 bases. The germline CDR1 and CDR2 sequences are MNHEY and SVGAGI. There are 14 residues in the CDR3. Unmatched junction bases numbered 10, after V lost 8 bases and J lost 9 bases. The DNA for the CDR3 is TGTGCCAGCGGGGCTAGCGGGGGCCTGGGTGAGCAGTTCTTC. Translated: CASGASGGLGEQFF.

The sample holds many counts of this clonotype. J is TRBJ2-7 and V is TRBV5-4, with 10 bases matching TRBD2. The V gene end was trimmed by 0 bases and the J gene end by 4 bases; junction bases not matched to a gene: 10. CDR1 and CDR2 (germline): SGHNT, YYREEE (reference sequence). CDR3 length: 17 residues. The CDR3 DNA follows: TGTGCCAGCAGCTTGGGAAGAGCGGGGGGGCCTGGTTACGAGCAGTACTTC. Amino acids: CASSLGRAGGPGYEQYF.

The table lists this clonotype with many counts. The chain couples TRBV3-1 to TRBJ2-2; 9 bases fit TRBD1. Looked up from germline, CDR1 is LGHDT and CDR2 is YNNKEL (reference sequence). The CDR3 is 16 amino acids. Trimming took 4 bases from V and 4 from J; bases not matched to a gene: 7. The CDR3 protein is CASSPSGTGTTGELFF. CDR3 coding DNA: TGTGCCAGCAGCCCCTCCGGGACAGGGACCACCGGGGAGCTGTTTTTT.

This clonotype was seen repeatedly, ten times or more. This chain joins TRBV5-1 and TRBJ1-1; 7 positions agree with TRBD1. The CDR3 runs to 15 residues. V lost 0 bases, J lost 4 bases, and 6 bases stayed unmatched. The germline CDR1 and CDR2 sequences are SGHRS and YFSETQ. CDR3 in DNA: TGCGCCAGCAGCTTGGGAAGGGGGCCAATCACTGAAGCTTTCTTT. Translated: CASSLGRGPITEAFF.

The chain employs TRBV18 and TRBJ2-7, with a possible D match to TRBD1 (5 bases). The germline V gene encodes CDR1 KGHSH and CDR2 LQKENI. The CDR3 spans 14 residues. V was pared by 1 base and J by 2 bases, with 9 bases between. CDR3 region: CASSPRAGTYEQYF. The CDR3 DNA follows: TGTGCCAGCTCACCACGGGCAGGGACCTACGAGCAGTACTTC.

This clonotype appeared many times. The chain joins TRBV27 to TRBJ2-7; 8 bases match TRBD1. Losses at the gene ends were 2 bases for V and 3 bases for J; bases not matched to a gene: 27. CDR3 length: 22 amino acids. The germline V gene has CDR1 MNHEY and CDR2 SMNVEV (reference sequence). CDR3 loop: CASSLGRGQGTSRSVPYYEQYF. DNA of the CDR3: TGTGCCAGCAGTTTAGGCAGGGGGCAAGGGACTTCTCGAAGCGTGCCGTACTACGAGCAGTACTTC.

This clonotype was seen ten or more times. This chain links TRBV13 with TRBJ1-1; D uncertain. The V end was cut by 1 base, the J end by 4 bases, with 7 bases between. This CDR3 region has 13 residues. Germline V gene lookup returns CDR1 PRHDT and CDR2 FYEKMQ (reference sequence). CDR3 region: CASSLDPGTEAFF. The CDR3 nucleotides read TGTGCCAGCAGCTTAGACCCGGGCACTGAAGCTTTCTTT.

This clonotype was seen many times. The V gene is TRBV20-1, the J gene TRBJ2-2, with 14 bases identical to TRBD2. Germline V gene sequence: CDR1 DFQATT, CDR2 SNEGSKA (reference sequence). With V trimmed by 5 bases and J by 2 bases, 4 bases remained unmatched. The CDR3 runs to 16 residues. CDR3 nucleotides: TGCAGTGCTGGGGGGACTAGCGGGAGTAACACCGGGGAGCTGTTTTTT. It codes for CSAGGTSGSNTGELFF.

This clonotype showed up many times. The chain employs TRBV29-1 and TRBJ1-2; the match to TRBD1 covers 10 bases. With 6 bases clipped from V and 3 bases from J, the junction kept 7 bases outside the gene matches. The V gene's germline CDR1 is SQVTM and CDR2 ANQGSEA. This CDR3 has 14 residues. The CDR3 sequence: CSVATGGDDYGYTF. The CDR3 DNA follows: TGCAGCGTGGCGACAGGGGGCGATGACTATGGCTACACCTTC. The full variable domain, rest sourced from reference TRBV29-1 and TRBJ1-2, is SAVISQKPSRDICQRGTSLTIQCQVDSQVTMMFWYRQQPGQSLTLIATANQGSEATYESGFVIDKFPISRPNLTFSTLTVSNMSPEDSSIYLCSVATGGDDYGYTFGSGTRLTVV.

At least ten counts were recorded for this clonotype. The V gene is TRBV15, the J gene TRBJ1-2; unclear D gene. Germline-derived CDR1 and CDR2 are LNHNV and YYDKDF (reference sequence). The germline V and J ends were trimmed by 1 base and 6 bases, with 6 bases remaining between them. The CDR3 contains 12 residues. CDR3 nucleotides: TGTGCCACCAGCAGAGGCGAGGATGGCTACACCTTC. This encodes CATSRGEDGYTF.

This clonotype was seen ten or more times. The chain has TRBV5-1 and TRBJ1-2, with D unclear. The CDR3 extends over 12 amino acids. Germline loops: CDR1 SGHRS, CDR2 YFSETQ. Trimming pared 4 bases from V and 4 bases from J, leaving 8 bases between. Here the CDR3 DNA reads TGCGCCAGCAGCGCGGACGGCTATGGCTACACCTTC. This translates into CASSADGYGYTF.

This clonotype was counted ten times or more. The chain is built from TRBV11-2 and TRBJ2-4; D may be TRBD2 (6 bases). This CDR3 is built from 16 residues. V was shortened by 5 bases and J by 6 bases, with 20 bases between the two germline ends. CDR1 SGHAT and CDR2 FQNNGV come from the germline V gene. The CDR3: CASSPPRGVGGNIQYF. The CDR3, as DNA: TGTGCCAGCAGCCCCCCCCGAGGGGTCGGGGGAAACATTCAGTACTTC.

This clonotype was counted at least ten times. The chain combines TRBV7-9 with TRBJ1-2; 10 nucleotides align to TRBD1. This CDR3 is built from 14 residues. V trimming: 5 bases; J trimming: 6 bases; junction bases outside the gene matches: 6. From germline, CDR1 is SEHNR and CDR2 FQNEAQ (reference sequence). The CDR3 sequence is CASSRQGAPNGYTF. The CDR3 DNA sequence: TGTGCCAGCAGCAGACAGGGGGCACCTAATGGCTACACCTTC.

The CDR3 protein is CASSVGAGYTDTQYF. CDR3 nucleotide sequence: TGTGCCAGCAGCGTAGGTGCGGGGTACACAGATACGCAGTATTTT. The chain links TRBV9 to TRBJ2-3, with D perhaps matching TRBD2 (6 bases). CDR3 size: 15 residues. Germline lookup yields CDR1 SGDLS and CDR2 YYNGEE. The germline V and J ends were trimmed by 0 bases and 2 bases, with 10 bases remaining between them.

This clonotype was counted many times. The rearrangement links TRBV20-1 to TRBJ1-2; a weak D match, TRBD1 (5 bases). The germline V gene has CDR1 DFQATT and CDR2 SNEGSKA (reference sequence). V was shortened by 5 bases and J by 4 bases, with 11 bases between the two germline ends. The CDR3 contains 12 residues. The CDR3 loop is CSAADTVYGYTF. CDR3 sequence (DNA): TGCAGTGCTGCGGACACTGTCTATGGCTACACCTTC.

This clonotype was detected many times. The rearrangement uses TRBV29-1 and TRBJ2-7; D might be TRBD1 or TRBD2, each matching 7 bases. V dropped 4 bases and J dropped 6 bases, with 10 bases sitting between them. This CDR3 has 11 amino acids. Per germline, CDR1 SQVTM and CDR2 ANQGSEA. The CDR3 coding sequence is TGCAGCGTTGGCAGGGGGGGCGAGCAGTACTTC. It yields the protein CSVGRGGEQYF.

This clonotype was seen ten or more times. The rearrangement uses TRBV7-9 and TRBJ2-1, with D uncertain. The V end lost 5 bases, the J end lost 9 bases, and 2 bases lay between the germline ends. Germline V gene data show CDR1 as SEHNR and CDR2 as FQNEAQ (reference sequence). This CDR3 region has 9 residues. CDR3 region: CASSPEQFF. CDR3 nucleotides: TGTGCCAGCAGCCCTGAGCAGTTCTTC.

This clonotype was recorded at least ten times. V and J are TRBV6-6 and TRBJ2-3; 9 bases align to TRBD2. V gave up 4 bases and J gave up 2 bases; unmatched junction bases: 10. Germline CDR1 and CDR2: MNHNY and SVGAGI (reference sequence). CDR3 length: 17 amino acids. The CDR3 region is CASSFLGLAHLTDTQYF. The CDR3 DNA reads as TGTGCCAGCAGTTTCCTTGGACTAGCGCATCTCACAGATACGCAGTATTTT.

This clonotype was seen many times. The V call is TRBV29-1, the J call TRBJ1-1; D is uncertain. With 7 bases removed from V and 8 bases from J, the gap between germline ends came to 17 bases. CDR3 length: 12 amino acids. The V gene's germline CDR1 is SQVTM and CDR2 ANQGSEA. CDR3 DNA sequence: TGCAGCGCCCACCCGAGGACCTCCGAAGCTTTCTTT. Its translation: CSAHPRTSEAFF.

The J gene is TRBJ1-5, the V gene TRBV18; D unresolved. This CDR3 contains 16 residues. V was shortened by 2 bases and J by 3 bases, with 14 bases between the two germline ends. Germline V gene lookup returns CDR1 KGHSH and CDR2 LQKENI. CDR3 DNA: TGTGCCAGCTCACCAAGTAACGGTGGGTTCAATCAGCCCCAGCATTTT. It translates to CASSPSNGGFNQPQHF.

This clonotype has ten or more counts. V and J are TRBV5-1 and TRBJ1-4, with TRBD1 as a possible D gene (6 bases). This CDR3 is 15 amino acids long. Germline CDR1 and CDR2: SGHRS and YFSETQ. V lost 4 bases to trimming and J lost 3 bases, with 13 bases between them. CDR3 in amino acids: CASSKSRTANEKLFF. The DNA for the CDR3 is TGCGCCAGCAGCAAATCTCGGACAGCTAATGAAAAACTGTTTTTT.

This clonotype was detected many times. The rearrangement joins TRBV7-9 to TRBJ2-1; tentative D call: TRBD1 (6 bases). Per germline, CDR1 SEHNR and CDR2 FQNEAQ (reference sequence). Trimming stripped 5 bases from V and 6 bases from J, with 17 bases between. The CDR3 has 15 amino acids. The CDR3 nucleotides are TGTGCCAGCAGCAACTCTATCGGGACACTCAATGAGCAGTTCTTC. Amino acid sequence: CASSNSIGTLNEQFF.

This chain links TRBV11-2 with TRBJ2-3; tentative D call: TRBD2 (5 bases). V was clipped by 5 bases and J by 6 bases, with 18 bases between them. Germline loops: CDR1 SGHAT, CDR2 FQNNGV. CDR3 length equals 15 residues. The chain's CDR3 is CASSVFSGLGDTQYF. CDR3 coding DNA: TGTGCCAGCAGCGTCTTCAGCGGCCTCGGCGATACGCAGTATTTT. The whole variable domain, remainder taken from reference TRBV11-2 and TRBJ2-3, is EAGVAQSPRYKIIEKRQSVAFWCNPISGHATLYWYQQILGQGPKLLIQFQNNGVVDDSQLPKDRFSAERLKGVDSTLKIQPAKLEDSAVYLCASSVFSGLGDTQYFGPGTRLTVL.

This clonotype was seen many times. In DNA, the CDR3 is TGTGCCAGCAGCCAAGGATCCAGTCATGACTATAATTCACCCCTCCACTTT. Encoded protein: CASSQGSSHDYNSPLHF. This chain connects TRBV3-1 to TRBJ1-6; D not resolved. Trimming took off 1 base at V and 3 bases at J, with 13 bases between the two ends. CDR3 length equals 17 residues. Germline CDR1 is LGHDT and CDR2 is YNNKEL (reference sequence).

This clonotype was seen at least ten times. The rearrangement links TRBV20-1 to TRBJ2-7, with 7 bases identical to TRBD2. The CDR3 loop spans 17 amino acids. Trimming took 0 bases from V and 0 from J; bases not matched to a gene: 11. CDR1 DFQATT and CDR2 SNEGSKA come from the germline V gene (reference sequence). The DNA for the CDR3 is TGCAGTGCTAGAGATCTGTCAGGGCGGGGGTCCTCCTACGAGCAGTACTTC. This codes for CSARDLSGRGSSYEQYF.

This clonotype was recorded at least ten times. This rearrangement joins TRBV4-1 to TRBJ2-5; 9 bases align to TRBD2. The CDR3 consists of 14 residues. After removal of 4 bases from V and 4 bases from J, the junction contained 4 bases not matched to a gene. Per the germline V gene, CDR1 is MGHRA and CDR2 is YSYEKL. The CDR3 DNA reads as TGCGCCAGCAGCCGCCTAGCGGGGACAGAGACCCAGTACTTC. Translating it yields CASSRLAGTETQYF.

V gene TRBV11-3 combines with J gene TRBJ2-1, with D possibly being TRBD1 or TRBD2 (6 bases each). The CDR3 sequence is 15 residues long. CDR1 is SGHNT and CDR2 is YENEEA in the germline V gene. Trimming took 1 base from V and 7 from J, leaving 14 bases between them. CDR3 protein: CASSLAGAEYNEQFF. In DNA form, the CDR3 reads TGTGCCAGCAGCTTAGCGGGGGCAGAATATAATGAGCAGTTCTTC.

This clonotype has a count of ten or more. The chain uses TRBV7-9 and TRBJ2-5; no clear D. V was pared by 5 bases and J by 2 bases, with 6 bases between. Per the germline V gene, CDR1 is SEHNR and CDR2 is FQNEAQ (reference sequence). This CDR3 contains 12 residues. CDR3 sequence: CASSKRQETQYF. CDR3 bases: TGTGCCAGCAGCAAACGGCAAGAGACCCAGTACTTC.

Many counts were recorded for this clonotype. The chain uses TRBV5-1 and TRBJ2-7; TRBD2 agrees at 11 bases. Germline CDR1 SGHRS, CDR2 YFSETQ. This CDR3 is 14 amino acids long. V lost 0 bases to trimming and J lost 5 bases; unmatched junction nucleotides: 1. Written as DNA, the CDR3 is TGCGCCAGCAGCTTGGGGGGACTAGCGGACGAGCAGTACTTC. Translation: CASSLGGLADEQYF.

Points on this clonotype: One junction end does not reproduce the germline sequence, and a read error may be involved. The J gene is TRBJ1-6, the V gene TRBV5-6; D gene ambiguous. Germline V gene lookup returns CDR1 SGHDT and CDR2 YYEEEE. The CDR3 length is 19 residues. The CDR3 sequence is CASSFSFGVARVSASPLYF. The CDR3 coding sequence is TGTGCCAGCAGCTTTTCCTTTGGGGTGGCGCGAGTCTCGGCGTCACCCCTCTACTTT.